What follows describes a single TCR beta chain. Its antigen remains unknown. This sample is drawn from a study of CD8+ T cells in alopecia areata. Findings and limits, study-wide: Resident alphabeta T-cell populations of normal skin are likewise subject to sequencing in scalp samples. It was lesional scalp, especially alopecia totalis/universalis, that showed higher clonality than normal scalp. Patients shared TCRs less clearly than mice did, possibly for HLA-related reasons.

Peripheral blood and lesional scalp punch biopsies came from alopecia areata patients. RNA was isolated and reverse transcribed to cDNA, the sequencing template. The protocol was immunoSEQ multiplex PCR, while the TCRdb copy is restricted to in-frame clones and leaves out a portion. This table holds approximately 130,000 clones, around 45% found once. From germline, CDR1 is GTSNPN and CDR2 SVGIG (reference sequence). V shed 5 bases and J shed 6 bases, with 8 bases lying between them. The CDR3 is 11 amino acids. This chain links TRBV30 with TRBJ2-1, with TRBD2 as a possible D gene (6 bases). This TCR was recovered from a human donor with alopecia areata. Sample: NKG2D-low CD8+ T cells sorted from blood. The CDR3 reads CAWLGGNEQFF. DNA for the CDR3: TGTGCCTGGCTGGGGGGCAATGAGCAGTTCTTC.